This is a list of T cell receptor beta chains from one sample in a study of blood T cell repertoires in COVID-19. Sequencing was performed with immunoSEQ multiplex PCR; in TCRdb, only in-frame clones are kept and a portion is missing. The data hold tens of thousands of clones, with around 88% observed a single time. Sequencing was done on a sample of peripheral blood. These receptors originate from a human donor in a cohort sampled during active COVID-19. Each CDR3 is given without its conserved first and last residue.

V	J	CDR3
TRBV10-2	TRBJ1-2	ASSERQGRYGYT
TRBV19	TRBJ2-7	ASSNYMDRVRLY
TRBV23-1	TRBJ2-7	ASSPVHEQY
TRBV5-4	TRBJ2-1	ASSPGGAYNEQF
TRBV6-5	TRBJ2-5	ASLPALKETQY
TRBV2	TRBJ1-1	ASRLRGGDTEAF
TRBV10-3	TRBJ2-7	AISPTSGGAFEQY
TRBV6-2/TRBV6-3	TRBJ2-3	ASSSLGAEKAGGIKDTQY
TRBV29-1	TRBJ2-1	SVGWSVSEQF
TRBV29-1	TRBJ2-2	SVGAGFEPGELF
TRBV29-1	TRBJ2-3	SVAAVVDTQY
TRBV6-6	TRBJ1-6	ASSRYGSSYNSPLH
TRBV10-3	TRBJ2-1	AIGGGAIRVNEQF
TRBV27	TRBJ2-3	ASSLSRGRGTDTQY
TRBV7-9	TRBJ2-2	ASSPPWHANTGELF
TRBV28	TRBJ1-4	ASSLGGDSNEKLF
TRBV2	TRBJ1-2	ASSPRTGRYGYT
TRBV28	TRBJ2-4	ASSSTQGWSKNIQY
TRBV11-1	TRBJ1-2	ASSLASNYGYT
TRBV10-1	TRBJ2-3	ASSDSGGDADTQY
TRBV18	TRBJ2-7	ASSPPESQLKQNFYSYEQY
TRBV6-1	TRBJ2-2	ASSEASLANTGELF